The T cell receptor (beta chain) under discussion was sequenced for a study of cytomegalovirus exposure and HLA in healthy donors. After removal of 4 bases from V and 7 bases from J, the junction contained 10 bases not matched to a gene. Germline CDR1 and CDR2: LGHNA and YNFKEQ. This CDR3 has 16 residues. PCR primers comprised 60 Vbeta and 13 Jbeta primers. Only in-frame clones appear in the TCRdb table, and some are missing; sequencing was by immunoSEQ multiplex PCR. The sample shows under 250,000 clones, more than 70% of them seen only once. Remarks on this clone: Its antigen remains unidentified.

Study findings and constraints: As a later analysis showed, several of the most significant clusters appeared to be linked to common viral pathogens. It was 164 TCR beta chains that were listed as cytomegalovirus-associated.

The chain combines TRBV4-2 with TRBJ2-5, with 12 bases aligning to TRBD2. This clonotype originated in a boy between 10 and 17 years old in good health and CMV-seronegative. The source material was PBMCs. The CDR3 spells CASSRPGLAGPRTQYF. In nucleotides, the CDR3 is TGTGCCAGCAGCCGACCAGGACTAGCGGGGCCCCGGACCCAGTACTTC.